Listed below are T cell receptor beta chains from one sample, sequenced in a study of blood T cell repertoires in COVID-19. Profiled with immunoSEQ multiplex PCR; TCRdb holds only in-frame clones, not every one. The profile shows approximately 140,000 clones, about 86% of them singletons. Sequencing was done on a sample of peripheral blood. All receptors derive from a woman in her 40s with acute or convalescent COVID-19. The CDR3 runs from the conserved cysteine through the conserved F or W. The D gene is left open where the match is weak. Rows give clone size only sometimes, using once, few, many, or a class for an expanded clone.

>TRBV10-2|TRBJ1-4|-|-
CASPGQGNEKLFF
TGCGCCAGCCCCGGGCAGGGGAATGAAAAACTGTTTTTT
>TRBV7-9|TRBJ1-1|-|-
CASSPGTPNTEAFF
TGTGCCAGCAGCCCCGGGACACCTAACACTGAAGCTTTCTTT
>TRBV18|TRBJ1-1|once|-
CASSPRRVTEAFF
TGTGCCAGCTCACCAAGGAGGGTTACTGAAGCTTTCTTT
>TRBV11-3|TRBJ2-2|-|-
CASSSAGSGELFF
TGTGCCAGCAGCTCGGCAGGGTCCGGGGAGCTGTTTTTT
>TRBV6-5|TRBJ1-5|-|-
CASSYSRGWEPQHF
TGTGCCAGCAGTTACTCTCGGGGGTGGGAGCCCCAGCATTTT
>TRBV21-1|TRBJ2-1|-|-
CASSTTGTSGVSSYNEQFF
TGTGCCAGCAGCACCACCGGGACTAGCGGGGTCAGCTCCTACAATGAGCAGTTCTTC
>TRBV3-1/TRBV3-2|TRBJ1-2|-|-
CASSPGQPEHNYGYTF
TGTGCCAGCAGCCCCGGACAGCCAGAGCATAACTATGGCTACACCTTC
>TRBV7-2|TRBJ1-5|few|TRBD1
CASRPTGKDQPQHF
TGTGCCAGCAGGCCGACAGGGAAAGATCAGCCCCAGCATTTT
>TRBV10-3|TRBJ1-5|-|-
CAISDRQLNSNQPQHF
TGTGCCATCAGTGATAGACAGCTTAATAGCAATCAGCCCCAGCATTTT
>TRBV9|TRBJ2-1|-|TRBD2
CASSVGYSGGAYNEQFF
TGTGCCAGCAGCGTAGGATATAGCGGGGGGGCCTACAATGAGCAGTTCTTC
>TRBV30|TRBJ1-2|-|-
CAWSLSGSGHYYGYTF
TGTGCCTGGAGTCTATCTGGATCCGGACACTACTATGGCTACACCTTC
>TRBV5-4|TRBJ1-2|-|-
CASSQQGTHGYTF
TGTGCCAGCAGCCAACAGGGTACCCATGGCTACACCTTC
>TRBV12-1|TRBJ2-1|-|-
CASSLRTSGEKDEQFF
TGTGCCAGCAGCCTTCGGACTAGCGGGGAGAAGGATGAGCAGTTCTTC
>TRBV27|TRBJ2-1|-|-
CASSYLGEQFF
TGTGCCAGCAGTTATCTCGGTGAGCAGTTCTTC
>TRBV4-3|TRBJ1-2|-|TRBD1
CASSPGGMFYGYTF
TGCGCCAGCAGCCCAGGGGGAATGTTCTATGGCTACACCTTC
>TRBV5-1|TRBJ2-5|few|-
CASSLGLQETQYF
TGCGCCAGCAGCTTGGGACTTCAAGAGACCCAGTACTTC
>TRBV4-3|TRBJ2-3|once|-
CASSQGTDPTTDTQYF
TGCGCCAGCAGCCAAGGAACCGATCCTACCACAGATACGCAGTATTTT
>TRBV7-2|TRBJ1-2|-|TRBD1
CASSFTGGQNYGYTF
TGTGCCAGCAGCTTTACAGGGGGCCAGAACTATGGCTACACCTTC
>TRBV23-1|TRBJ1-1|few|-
CASSRGVKNTEAFF
TGCGCCAGCAGTCGGGGGGTTAAGAACACTGAAGCTTTCTTT
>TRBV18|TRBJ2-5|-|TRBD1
CASSPIRDREETQYF
TGTGCCAGCTCACCCATCCGGGACAGGGAAGAGACCCAGTACTTC
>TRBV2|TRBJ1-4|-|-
CASNQGTNEKLFF
TGTGCCAGCAACCAGGGAACTAATGAAAAACTGTTTTTT
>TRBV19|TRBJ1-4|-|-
CASSIALNEKLFF
TGTGCCAGTAGTATAGCCCTAAATGAAAAACTGTTTTTT
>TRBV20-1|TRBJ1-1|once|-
CSATGDTEAFF
TGCAGTGCTACAGGGGACACTGAAGCTTTCTTT
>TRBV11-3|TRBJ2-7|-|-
CASSLDSSGSWQYF
TGTGCCAGCAGCTTAGATTCAAGCGGCTCATGGCAGTACTTC
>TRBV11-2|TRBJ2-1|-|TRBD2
CASSITSGSYNEQFF
TGTGCCAGCAGCATAACTAGCGGGAGCTACAATGAGCAGTTCTTC
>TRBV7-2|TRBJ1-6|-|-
CASSLELNSPLHF
TGTGCCAGCAGCTTAGAACTGAATTCACCCCTCCACTTT
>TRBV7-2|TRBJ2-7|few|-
CASSLYRDSYEQYF
TGTGCCAGCAGCCTATACAGGGATTCCTACGAGCAGTACTTC
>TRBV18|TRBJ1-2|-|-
CASSPGEEGYTF
TGTGCCAGCTCACCGGGTGAGGAGGGCTACACCTTC
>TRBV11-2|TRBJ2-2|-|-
CASSLGLANTGELFF
TGTGCCAGCAGCTTAGGACTAGCGAACACCGGGGAGCTGTTTTTT
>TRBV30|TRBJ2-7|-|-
CAWRGTGESYEQYF
TGTGCCTGGAGGGGGACGGGGGAGAGCTACGAGCAGTACTTC
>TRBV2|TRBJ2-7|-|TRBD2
CASSEFGLATGEQYF
TGTGCCAGCAGTGAATTCGGACTAGCGACGGGCGAGCAGTACTTC
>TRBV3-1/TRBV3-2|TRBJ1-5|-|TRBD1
CASSQTGVQPQHF
TGTGCCAGCAGCCAGACAGGGGTACAGCCCCAGCATTTT
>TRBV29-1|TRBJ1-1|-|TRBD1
CSGRDSNTEAFF
TGCAGCGGCCGGGACAGTAACACTGAAGCTTTCTTT
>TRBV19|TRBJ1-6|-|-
CASMEGSSYNSPLHF
TGTGCCAGTATGGAGGGGAGCTCCTATAATTCACCCCTCCACTTT
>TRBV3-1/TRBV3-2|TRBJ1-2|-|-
CASSQQDTSNYGYTF
TGTGCCAGCAGCCAACAGGACACATCTAACTATGGCTACACCTTC
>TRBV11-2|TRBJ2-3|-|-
CASSRRVGEGTDTQYF
TGTGCCAGCAGCCGAAGGGTGGGAGAGGGCACAGATACGCAGTATTTT
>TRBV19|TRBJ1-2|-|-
CATNRAFDYGYTF
TGTGCCACTAACAGGGCTTTCGACTATGGCTACACCTTC
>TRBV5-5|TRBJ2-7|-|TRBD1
CASSSLTGPEQYF
TGTGCCAGCAGCTCCCTGACAGGGCCCGAGCAGTACTTC
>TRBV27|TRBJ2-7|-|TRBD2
CASSLASGLSYEQYF
TGTGCCAGCAGTTTAGCTAGCGGGCTTTCCTACGAGCAGTACTTC
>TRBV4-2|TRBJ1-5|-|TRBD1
CASSQDPTGNQPQHF
TGTGCCAGCAGCCAAGACCCGACAGGGAATCAGCCCCAGCATTTT
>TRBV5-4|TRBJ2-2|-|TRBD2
CASSTTLLPGLAGTGELFF
TGTGCCAGCAGTACTACACTACTACCGGGACTAGCGGGAACCGGGGAGCTGTTTTTT
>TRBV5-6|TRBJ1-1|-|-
CASSLFNLNTEAFF
TGTGCCAGCAGCTTGTTCAATCTGAACACTGAAGCTTTCTTT
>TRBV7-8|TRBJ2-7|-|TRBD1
CASRKDRGNSYEQYF
TGTGCCAGCAGGAAAGACAGGGGCAACTCCTACGAGCAGTACTTC
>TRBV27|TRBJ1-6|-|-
CASSSITGSPLHF
TGTGCCAGCAGTTCCATTACCGGTTCACCCCTCCACTTT
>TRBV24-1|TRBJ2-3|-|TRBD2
CATSDTSGGITDTQYF
TGTGCCACCAGTGATACTAGCGGGGGGATCACAGATACGCAGTATTTT
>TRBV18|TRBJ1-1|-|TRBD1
CASSLNRGTGEAFF
TGTGCCAGCTCACTAAACAGGGGAACAGGGGAAGCTTTCTTT
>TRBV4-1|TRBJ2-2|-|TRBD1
CASSQERQGNGELFF
TGCGCCAGCAGCCAAGAGAGACAGGGGAACGGGGAGCTGTTTTTT
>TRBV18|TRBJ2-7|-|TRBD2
CASSPFGSGGAIYEQYF
TGTGCCAGCTCACCATTTGGTAGCGGGGGGGCAATTTACGAGCAGTACTTC
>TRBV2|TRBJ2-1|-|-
CASSSYRDFEQFF
TGTGCCAGCAGTTCTTACCGGGACTTTGAGCAGTTCTTC
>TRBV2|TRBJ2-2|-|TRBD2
CASGLAGYTGELFF
TGTGCCAGCGGTCTAGCGGGGTACACCGGGGAGCTGTTTTTT
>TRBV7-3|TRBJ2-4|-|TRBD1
CASSPLRGQDIQYF
TGTGCCAGCAGCCCCCTGAGGGGGCAAGACATTCAGTACTTC
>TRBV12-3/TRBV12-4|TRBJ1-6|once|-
CASSQATNSPLHF
TGTGCCAGCAGTCAGGCAACCAATTCACCCCTCCACTTT
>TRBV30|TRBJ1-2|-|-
CAWSVGDGYTF
TGTGCCTGGAGTGTAGGGGATGGCTACACCTTC
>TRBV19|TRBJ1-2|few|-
CASSLQDYGYTF
TGTGCCAGTAGTTTACAGGACTATGGCTACACCTTC
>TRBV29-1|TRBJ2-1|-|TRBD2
CSVELGLAGLPRKDNEQFF
TGCAGCGTTGAGCTGGGACTAGCGGGATTACCCCGGAAGGACAATGAGCAGTTCTTC
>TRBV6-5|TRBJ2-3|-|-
CASKKTSTDTQYF
TGTGCCAGCAAGAAGACTAGCACAGATACGCAGTATTTT
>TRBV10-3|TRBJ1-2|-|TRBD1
CAIGTGFGYTF
TGTGCCATCGGGACAGGGTTTGGCTACACCTTC
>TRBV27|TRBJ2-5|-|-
CASSLRGGETQYF
TGTGCCAGCAGTTTAAGGGGGGGGGAGACCCAGTACTTC
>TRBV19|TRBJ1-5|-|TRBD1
CASTWGTGIYNQPQHF
TGTGCCAGCACATGGGGGACAGGGATATACAATCAGCCCCAGCATTTT